The 15 T cell receptor beta chains below all came from one sample that was sequenced in a study of regulatory T cells in long-lasting Graves disease. Assembly of TCR beta libraries relied on iRepertoire HTBI primers together with Arm-PCR of CDR3 regions. MiXCR was run by TCRdb on the multiplex PCR reads, yielding one entry per CDR3 protein. The table lists 600,000 to 850,000 distinct CDR3 sequences, approximately 29% of them singletons. Documented time point: persistent/refractory GD, antithyroid drugs over 5 years with positive TRAb. PBMC RNA served as the TCR library source. Source: peripheral blood mononuclear cells (PBMCs), taken when the disease was refractory, from a patient treated with antithyroid drugs. The receptors were gathered from a female donor with Graves disease.

This sequence joins TRBV20-1 and TRBJ1-1; 11 bases fit TRBD1. The germline V gene encodes CDR1 DFQATT and CDR2 SNEGSKA (reference sequence). The CDR3 has 14 residues. V lost 0 bases to trimming and J lost 5 bases; unmatched junction nucleotides: 2. CDR3 bases: TGCAGTGCTAGAGACGGGGACAGGGGGACTGAAGCTTTCTTT. Protein sequence: CSARDGDRGTEAFF.

This clonotype was seen a handful of times. This chain connects TRBV5-4 to TRBJ1-1; D gene uncertain. From germline, CDR1 is SGHNT and CDR2 YYREEE (reference sequence). This CDR3 is 13 amino acids long. V gave up 3 bases and J gave up 3 bases, with 9 bases separating them. CDR3 in amino acids: CASSSPFDTEAFF. The CDR3 DNA sequence: TGTGCCAGCAGCTCCCCCTTCGACACTGAAGCTTTCTTT.

This chain uses TRBV7-9 with TRBJ2-3; TRBD1 agrees at 9 bases. V trimming: 4 bases; J trimming: 1 base; junction bases outside the gene matches: 3. This CDR3 contains 15 residues. The germline CDR1 and CDR2 sequences are SEHNR and FQNEAQ (reference sequence). The CDR3 spells CASSYRDRGTDTQYF. The DNA for the CDR3 is TGTGCCAGCAGCTACCGGGACAGGGGCACAGATACGCAGTATTTT.

The V and J genes are TRBV11-2 and TRBJ2-2, with a weak D call TRBD2 (5 bases). The germline V and J ends were trimmed by 2 bases and 0 bases, with 10 bases remaining between them. Germline lookup yields CDR1 SGHAT and CDR2 FQNNGV. CDR3 length equals 16 residues. The CDR3, as DNA: TGTGCCAGCAGCTTAACGCGGGCTACGAACACCGGGGAGCTGTTTTTT. Translated: CASSLTRATNTGELFF.

This clonotype was picked up a small number of times. This chain joins TRBV29-1 and TRBJ1-1, with D unclear. Trimming shortened V by 5 bases and J by 4 bases, and 5 bases separated the two germline ends. The CDR3 has 10 amino acids. CDR1 SQVTM and CDR2 ANQGSEA come from the germline V gene. The CDR3 is CSVRGTEAFF. The CDR3 DNA reads as TGCAGCGTTCGGGGCACTGAAGCTTTCTTT.

CDR3 DNA sequence: TGTGCCAGCAGCTGGGGGGGGGGAAGGAACAATGAGCAGTTCTTC. It is translated as CASSWGGGRNNEQFF. This sequence joins TRBV7-9 and TRBJ2-1; 7 positions match TRBD2. The V segment lost 4 bases and the J segment 5 bases; nucleotides outside the gene matches: 8. This CDR3 has 15 amino acids. The germline CDR1 and CDR2 sequences are SEHNR and FQNEAQ (reference sequence).

CDR3 sequence (DNA): TGTGCCAGCAGCCCGGGACAGGGTCTTGACTATGGCTACACCTTC. Amino acids: CASSPGQGLDYGYTF. The rearrangement joins TRBV2 to TRBJ1-2, with TRBD1 matching 9 bases. The germline gives CDR1 SNHLY, CDR2 FYNNEI. Trimming at V came to 6 bases and at J to 3 bases, leaving 8 bases not matched to a gene. CDR3 size: 15 residues.

This clonotype was seen a handful of times. This chain joins TRBV6-5 and TRBJ1-1, with D perhaps TRBD1 (6 bases). The CDR3 is 16 residues long. Trimming removed 1 base at V and 5 bases at J, with 17 bases between. Germline CDR1 MNHEY, CDR2 SVGAGI. In DNA form, the CDR3 reads TGTGCCAGCAGTTACTTTAGACAGGCCCTGAGTACTGAAGCTTTCTTT. It specifies CASSYFRQALSTEAFF.

The chain joins TRBV19 to TRBJ1-1; TRBD1 aligns across 7 bases. CDR1 and CDR2 (germline): LNHDA, SQIVND (reference sequence). With V trimmed by 6 bases and J by 6 bases, 10 bases remained unmatched. The CDR3 spans 14 residues. In nucleotides, the CDR3 is TGTGCCAGTAGCCCCACAGGGACAGATGCTGAAGCTTTCTTT. Protein: CASSPTGTDAEAFF.

The chain carries TRBV7-9 and TRBJ2-7, with 10 bases fitting TRBD1. The CDR3 is 17 amino acids. V lost 3 bases to trimming and J lost 3 bases; unmatched junction nucleotides: 11. Germline loops: CDR1 SEHNR, CDR2 FQNEAQ (reference sequence). The CDR3 coding sequence is TGTGCCAGCAGCTTCCGAACAACGGGACAGGGGTTCTACGAGCAGTACTTC. It yields the protein CASSFRTTGQGFYEQYF.

This clonotype was seen a few times. The chain has TRBV29-1 and TRBJ2-7; TRBD2 matches 9 bases. The CDR3 length is 14 residues. The V gene end was trimmed by 4 bases and the J gene end by 7 bases; junction bases not matched to a gene: 11. CDR1 is SQVTM and CDR2 is ANQGSEA in the germline V gene. This chain's CDR3 is CSVGGGRGSKEQYF. The CDR3 DNA reads as TGCAGCGTTGGGGGCGGGAGGGGGTCGAAAGAGCAGTACTTC.

This clonotype has a count of ten or more. V gene TRBV10-3 combines with J gene TRBJ1-1; tentative D call: TRBD1 (6 bases). Trimming removed 1 base from V and 7 bases from J, with 13 bases in between. Germline V gene lookup returns CDR1 ENHRY and CDR2 SYGVKD. The CDR3 sequence is 14 residues long. CDR3 coding DNA: TGTGCCATCAGTGAGTACAGGGCGGTAGGTGAAGCTTTCTTT. Protein product: CAISEYRAVGEAFF.

This chain uses TRBV29-1 with TRBJ1-1; no clear D gene. Germline V gene data show CDR1 as SQVTM and CDR2 as ANQGSEA. Trimming left V 3 bases short and J 0 bases short, with 11 bases between. The CDR3 sequence is 14 residues long. This CDR3 reads CSVDSLAMNTEAFF. The CDR3 DNA reads TGCAGCGTTGACTCTCTGGCGATGAACACTGAAGCTTTCTTT.

This clonotype was detected ten times or more. V is TRBV12-3 or TRBV12-4 and J is TRBJ2-2; D may be TRBD1 or TRBD2 (5 bases each). The CDR3 consists of 17 residues. V dropped 5 bases and J dropped 1 base, with 17 bases sitting between them. For the CDR3, the DNA is TGTGCCAGCAGTCCCCCTACGGGACGGAGGAACACCGGGGAGCTGTTTTTT. Its protein product is CASSPPTGRRNTGELFF.

The rearrangement links TRBV20-1 to TRBJ1-6; 7 bases match TRBD1. There are 13 residues in the CDR3. In germline, CDR1 is DFQATT, CDR2 SNEGSKA (reference sequence). With 2 bases clipped from V and 7 bases from J, the junction kept 2 bases outside the gene matches. The CDR3 region has the DNA TGCAGTGCTAGACAGGGGGAGAATTCACCCCTCCACTTT. It encodes CSARQGENSPLHF.